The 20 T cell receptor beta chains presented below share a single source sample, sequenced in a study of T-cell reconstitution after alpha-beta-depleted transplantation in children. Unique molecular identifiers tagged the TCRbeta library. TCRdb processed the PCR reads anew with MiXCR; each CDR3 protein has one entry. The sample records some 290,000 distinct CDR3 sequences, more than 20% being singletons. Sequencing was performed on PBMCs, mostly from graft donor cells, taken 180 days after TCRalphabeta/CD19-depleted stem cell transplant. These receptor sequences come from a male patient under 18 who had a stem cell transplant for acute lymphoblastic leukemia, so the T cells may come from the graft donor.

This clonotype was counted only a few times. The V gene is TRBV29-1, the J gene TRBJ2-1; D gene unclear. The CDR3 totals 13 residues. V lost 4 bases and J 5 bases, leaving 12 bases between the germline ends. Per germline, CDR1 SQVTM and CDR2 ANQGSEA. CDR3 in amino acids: CSVANGRHNEQFF. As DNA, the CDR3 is TGCAGCGTTGCAAATGGGCGCCACAATGAGCAGTTCTTC.

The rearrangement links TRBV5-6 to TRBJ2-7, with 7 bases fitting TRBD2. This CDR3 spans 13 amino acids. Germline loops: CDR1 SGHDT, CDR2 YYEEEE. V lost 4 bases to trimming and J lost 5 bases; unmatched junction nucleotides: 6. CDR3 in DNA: TGTGCCAGCAGCGGGGGGGAAAGCCACGAGCAGTACTTC. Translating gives CASSGGESHEQYF.

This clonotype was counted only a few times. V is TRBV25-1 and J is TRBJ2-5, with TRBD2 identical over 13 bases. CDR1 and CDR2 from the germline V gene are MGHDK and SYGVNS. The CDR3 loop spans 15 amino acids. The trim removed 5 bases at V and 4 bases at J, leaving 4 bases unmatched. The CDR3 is CASSLRTSGRETQYF. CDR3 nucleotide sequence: TGTGCCAGCAGTCTCCGGACTAGCGGGAGAGAGACCCAGTACTTC.

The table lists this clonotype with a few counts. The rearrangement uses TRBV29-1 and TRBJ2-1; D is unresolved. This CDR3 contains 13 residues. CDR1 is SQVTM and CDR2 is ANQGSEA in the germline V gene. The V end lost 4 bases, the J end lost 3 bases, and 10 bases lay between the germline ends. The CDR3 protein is CSVVGSFYNEQFF. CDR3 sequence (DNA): TGCAGCGTTGTGGGCAGTTTCTACAATGAGCAGTTCTTC.

The CDR3 DNA sequence: TGCAGTGCTTTCCCCCCGAGGACCTTGGGGGCAAAAGAGACCCAGTACTTC. Translated: CSAFPPRTLGAKETQYF. The chain is built from TRBV20-1 and TRBJ2-5; D is perhaps TRBD1 (6 bases). Germline assignment: CDR1 DFQATT and CDR2 SNEGSKA (reference sequence). Deletions cut 5 bases from V and 3 bases from J, with 25 bases between. CDR3 size: 17 residues.

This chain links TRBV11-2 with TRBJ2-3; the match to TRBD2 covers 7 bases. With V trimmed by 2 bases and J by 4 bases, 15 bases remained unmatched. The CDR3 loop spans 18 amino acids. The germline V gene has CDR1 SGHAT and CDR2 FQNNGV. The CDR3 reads CASSLTGRAKLGPDTQYF. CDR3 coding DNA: TGTGCCAGCAGCTTAACTGGGAGGGCCAAGCTGGGCCCAGATACGCAGTATTTT. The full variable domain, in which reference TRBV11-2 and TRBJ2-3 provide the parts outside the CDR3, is EAGVAQSPRYKIIEKRQSVAFWCNPISGHATLYWYQQILGQGPKLLIQFQNNGVVDDSQLPKDRFSAERLKGVDSTLKIQPAKLEDSAVYLCASSLTGRAKLGPDTQYFGPGTRLTVL.

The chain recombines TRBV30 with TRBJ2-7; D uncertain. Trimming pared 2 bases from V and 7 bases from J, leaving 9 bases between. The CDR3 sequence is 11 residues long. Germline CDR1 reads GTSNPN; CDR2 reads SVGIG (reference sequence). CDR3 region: CAWSRLGEQYF. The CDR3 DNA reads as TGTGCCTGGAGTAGGCTCGGGGAGCAGTACTTC.

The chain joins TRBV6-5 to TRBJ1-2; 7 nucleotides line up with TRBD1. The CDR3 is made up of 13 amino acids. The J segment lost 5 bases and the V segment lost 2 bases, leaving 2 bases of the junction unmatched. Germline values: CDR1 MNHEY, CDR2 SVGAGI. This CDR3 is CASSYGTEYGYTF. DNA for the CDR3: TGTGCCAGCAGTTACGGGACAGAGTATGGCTACACCTTC.

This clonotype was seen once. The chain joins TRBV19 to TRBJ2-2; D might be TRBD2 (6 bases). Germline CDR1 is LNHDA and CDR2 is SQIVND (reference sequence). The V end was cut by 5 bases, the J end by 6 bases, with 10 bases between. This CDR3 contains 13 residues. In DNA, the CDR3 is TGTGCCAGTAGTTCCGGCGGGGCCGGGGAGCTGTTTTTT. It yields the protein CASSSGGAGELFF.

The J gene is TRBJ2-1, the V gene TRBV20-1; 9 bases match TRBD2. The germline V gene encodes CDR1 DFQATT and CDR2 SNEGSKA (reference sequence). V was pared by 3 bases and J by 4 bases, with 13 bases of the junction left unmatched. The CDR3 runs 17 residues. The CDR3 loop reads CSASPRLAVSLYNEQFF. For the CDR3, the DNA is TGCAGTGCTAGTCCCCGACTAGCGGTCTCCCTTTACAATGAGCAGTTCTTC.

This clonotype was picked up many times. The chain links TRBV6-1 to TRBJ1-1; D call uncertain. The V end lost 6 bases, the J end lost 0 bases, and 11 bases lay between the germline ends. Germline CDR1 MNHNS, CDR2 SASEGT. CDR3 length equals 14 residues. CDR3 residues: CASRHRLLNTEAFF. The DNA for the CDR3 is TGTGCCAGCAGGCACAGACTTCTGAACACTGAAGCTTTCTTT.

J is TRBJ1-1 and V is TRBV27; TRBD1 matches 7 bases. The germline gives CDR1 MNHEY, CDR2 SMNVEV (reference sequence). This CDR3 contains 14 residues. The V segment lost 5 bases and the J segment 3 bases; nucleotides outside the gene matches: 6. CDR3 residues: CASSPYRGHTEAFF. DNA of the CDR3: TGTGCCAGCAGTCCATACAGGGGTCACACTGAAGCTTTCTTT.

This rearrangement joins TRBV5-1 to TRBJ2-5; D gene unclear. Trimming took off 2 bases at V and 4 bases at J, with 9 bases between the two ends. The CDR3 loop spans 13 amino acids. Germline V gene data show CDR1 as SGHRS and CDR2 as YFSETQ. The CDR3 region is CASSFPGLETQYF. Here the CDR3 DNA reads TGCGCCAGCAGCTTCCCAGGCCTAGAGACCCAGTACTTC.

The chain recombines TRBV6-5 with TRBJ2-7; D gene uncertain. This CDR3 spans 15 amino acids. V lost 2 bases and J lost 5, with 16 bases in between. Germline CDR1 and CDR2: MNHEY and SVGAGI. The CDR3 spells CASSYDDTAGDEQYF. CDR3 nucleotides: TGTGCCAGCAGTTACGACGACACTGCTGGGGACGAGCAGTACTTC.

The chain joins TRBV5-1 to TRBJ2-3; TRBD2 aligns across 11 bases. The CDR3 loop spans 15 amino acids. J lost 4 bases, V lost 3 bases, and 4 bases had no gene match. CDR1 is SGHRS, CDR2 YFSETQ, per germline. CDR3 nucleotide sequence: TGCGCCAGCAGCTCACTAGCGGGAGTGGCAGATACGCAGTATTTT. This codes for CASSSLAGVADTQYF.

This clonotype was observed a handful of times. DNA of the CDR3: TGTGCCAGCAGCCAGGGAGGGACGGATAGCTCCTACGAGCAGTACTTC. Protein sequence: CASSQGGTDSSYEQYF. The chain employs TRBV9 and TRBJ2-7; 7 bases line up with TRBD2. Germline values: CDR1 SGDLS, CDR2 YYNGEE. V lost 4 bases and J lost 0; bases outside the gene matches: 10. There are 16 residues in the CDR3.

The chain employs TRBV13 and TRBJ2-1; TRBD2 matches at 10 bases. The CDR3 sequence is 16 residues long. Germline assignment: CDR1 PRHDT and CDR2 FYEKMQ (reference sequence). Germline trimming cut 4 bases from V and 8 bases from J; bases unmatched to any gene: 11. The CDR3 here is CASSSAGTSAWDEQFF. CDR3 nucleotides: TGTGCCAGCAGCTCCGCCGGGACTAGCGCTTGGGATGAGCAGTTCTTC.

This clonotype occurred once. CDR3 in amino acids: CASSRDGPKETQYF. The CDR3 DNA reads TGTGCCAGCAGTCGGGACGGACCTAAAGAGACCCAGTACTTC. The V call is TRBV27, the J call TRBJ2-5; either TRBD1 or TRBD2 may fit D (5 bases each). Per the germline V gene, CDR1 is MNHEY and CDR2 is SMNVEV (reference sequence). The V end was cut by 5 bases, the J end by 3 bases, with 13 bases between. CDR3 size: 14 residues.

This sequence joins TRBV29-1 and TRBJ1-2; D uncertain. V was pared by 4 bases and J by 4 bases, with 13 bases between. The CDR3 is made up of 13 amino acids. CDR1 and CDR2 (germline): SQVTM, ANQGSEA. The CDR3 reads CSVVRQRGYGYTF. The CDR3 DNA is TGCAGCGTTGTTCGGCAGCGAGGCTATGGCTACACCTTC.

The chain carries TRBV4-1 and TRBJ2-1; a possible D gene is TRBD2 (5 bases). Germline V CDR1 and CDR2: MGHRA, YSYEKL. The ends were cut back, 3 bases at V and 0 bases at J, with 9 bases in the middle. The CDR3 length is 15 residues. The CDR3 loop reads CASSHPGSSYNEQFF. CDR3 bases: TGCGCCAGCAGCCACCCGGGGAGCTCCTACAATGAGCAGTTCTTC.